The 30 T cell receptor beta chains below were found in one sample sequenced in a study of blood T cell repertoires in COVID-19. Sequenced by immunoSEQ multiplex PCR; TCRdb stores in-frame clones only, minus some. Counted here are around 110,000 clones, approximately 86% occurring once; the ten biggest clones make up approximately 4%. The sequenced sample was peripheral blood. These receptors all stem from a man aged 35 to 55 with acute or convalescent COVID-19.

The CDR3 sequence is CASSIRGGTGSNEQFF. The CDR3 nucleotides read TGTGCCAGTAGTATCAGGGGGGGGACAGGAAGCAATGAGCAGTTCTTC. The chain uses TRBV19 and TRBJ2-1, with a tentative D call TRBD1 (8 bases). The V end was cut by 3 bases, the J end by 6 bases, with 18 bases between. The CDR3 is 16 residues long. The germline gives CDR1 LNHDA, CDR2 SQIVND (reference sequence). Looking up the rest from reference TRBV19 and TRBJ2-1 gives the full variable domain: DGGITQSPKYLFRKEGQNVTLSCEQNLNHDAMYWYRQDPGQGLRLIYYSQIVNDFQKGDIAEGYSVSREKKESFPLTVTSAQKNPTAFYLCASSIRGGTGSNEQFFGPGTRLTVL.

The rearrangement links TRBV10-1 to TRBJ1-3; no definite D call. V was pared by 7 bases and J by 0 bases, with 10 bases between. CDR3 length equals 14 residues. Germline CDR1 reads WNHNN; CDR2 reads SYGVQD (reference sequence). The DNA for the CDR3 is TGCGCCAGCAACGGACGGGGCTCTGGAAACACCATATATTTT. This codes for CASNGRGSGNTIYF.

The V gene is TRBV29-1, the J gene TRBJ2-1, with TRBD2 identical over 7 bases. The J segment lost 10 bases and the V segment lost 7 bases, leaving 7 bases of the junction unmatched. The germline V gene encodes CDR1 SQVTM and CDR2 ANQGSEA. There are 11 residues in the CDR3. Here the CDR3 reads CSARREKEQFF. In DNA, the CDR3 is TGCAGCGCCCGGCGGGAGAAAGAGCAGTTCTTC.

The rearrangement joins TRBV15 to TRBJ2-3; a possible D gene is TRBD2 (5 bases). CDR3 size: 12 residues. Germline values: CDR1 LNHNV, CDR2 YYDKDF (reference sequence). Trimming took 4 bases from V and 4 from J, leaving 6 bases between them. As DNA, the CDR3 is TGTGCCACCAGCATGCGGGCAGATACGCAGTATTTT. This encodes CATSMRADTQYF.

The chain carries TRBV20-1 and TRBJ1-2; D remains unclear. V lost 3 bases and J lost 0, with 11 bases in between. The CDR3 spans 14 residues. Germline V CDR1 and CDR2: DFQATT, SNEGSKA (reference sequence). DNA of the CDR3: TGCAGTGCTAGTCCCGCTAAAGCTAACTATGGCTACACCTTC. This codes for CSASPAKANYGYTF.

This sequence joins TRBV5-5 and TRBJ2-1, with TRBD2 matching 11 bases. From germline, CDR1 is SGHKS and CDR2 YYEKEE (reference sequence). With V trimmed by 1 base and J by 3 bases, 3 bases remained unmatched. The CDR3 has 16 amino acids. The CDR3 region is CASSLTTSGDYNEQFF. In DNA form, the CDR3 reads TGTGCCAGCAGCTTGACGACTAGCGGGGACTACAATGAGCAGTTCTTC.

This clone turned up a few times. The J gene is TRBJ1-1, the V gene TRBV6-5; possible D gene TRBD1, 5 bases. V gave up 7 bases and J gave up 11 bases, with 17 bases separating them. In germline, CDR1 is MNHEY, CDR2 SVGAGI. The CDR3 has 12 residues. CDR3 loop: CASTVPGGLAFF. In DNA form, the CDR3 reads TGTGCCAGCACCGTCCCGGGGGGGTTGGCTTTCTTT.

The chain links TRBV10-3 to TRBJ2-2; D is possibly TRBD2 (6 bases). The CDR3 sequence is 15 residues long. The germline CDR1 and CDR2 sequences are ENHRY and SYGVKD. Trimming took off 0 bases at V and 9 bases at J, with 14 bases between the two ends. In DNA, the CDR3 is TGTGCCATCAGTGAGTCGGGAAACGGGGACTGGGAGCTGTTTTTT. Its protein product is CAISESGNGDWELFF.

The CDR3 bases are TGTGCCAGCAGTGACCTGGGGGGTACAACTAATGAAAAACTGTTTTTT. It is translated as CASSDLGGTTNEKLFF. The chain joins TRBV6-1 to TRBJ1-4; D is possibly TRBD1 (5 bases). The length of the CDR3 is 16 residues. V dropped 3 bases and J dropped 0 bases, with 11 bases sitting between them. Germline V gene data show CDR1 as MNHNS and CDR2 as SASEGT.

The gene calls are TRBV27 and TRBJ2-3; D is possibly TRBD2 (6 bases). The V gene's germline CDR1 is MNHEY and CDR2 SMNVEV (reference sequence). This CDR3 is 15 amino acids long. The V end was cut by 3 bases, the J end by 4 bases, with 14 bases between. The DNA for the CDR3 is TGTGCCAGCAGTTTTTGGGGGGATAGGGCAGATACGCAGTATTTT. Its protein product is CASSFWGDRADTQYF.

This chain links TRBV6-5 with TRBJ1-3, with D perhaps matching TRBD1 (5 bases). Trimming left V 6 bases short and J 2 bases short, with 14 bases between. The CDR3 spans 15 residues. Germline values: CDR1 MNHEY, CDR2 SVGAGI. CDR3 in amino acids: CASSRPSRAGNTIYF. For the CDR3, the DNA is TGTGCCAGCAGCCGCCCCTCCAGGGCTGGAAACACCATATATTTT.

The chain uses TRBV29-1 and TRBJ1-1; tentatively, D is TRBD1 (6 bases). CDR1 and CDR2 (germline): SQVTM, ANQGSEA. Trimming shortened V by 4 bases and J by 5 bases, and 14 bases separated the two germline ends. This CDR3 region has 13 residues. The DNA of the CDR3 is TGCAGCGTTGGAGGGAGGGGGAGGACTGAAGCTTTCTTT. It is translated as CSVGGRGRTEAFF.

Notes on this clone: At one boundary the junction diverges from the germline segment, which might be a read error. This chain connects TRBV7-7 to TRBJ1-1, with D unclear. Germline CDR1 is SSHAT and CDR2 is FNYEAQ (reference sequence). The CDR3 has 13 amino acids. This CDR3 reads CASSLDTGTEAFF. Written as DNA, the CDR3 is TGTGCTAGCAGCTTAGATACCGGGACTGAAGCTTTCTTT.

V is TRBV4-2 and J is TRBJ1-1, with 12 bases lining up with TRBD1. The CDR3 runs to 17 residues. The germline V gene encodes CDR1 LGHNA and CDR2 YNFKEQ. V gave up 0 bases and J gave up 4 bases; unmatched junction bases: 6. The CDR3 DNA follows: TGTGCCAGCAGCCAAGAGGGACAGGGGGCCAGGGGCACTGAAGCTTTCTTT. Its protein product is CASSQEGQGARGTEAFF.

The chain's CDR3 is CASSFVRGETQYF. The CDR3 DNA follows: TGTGCCAGCAGCTTTGTCAGGGGCGAGACCCAGTACTTC. The rearrangement joins TRBV7-9 to TRBJ2-5, with D perhaps matching TRBD1 (6 bases). Germline-derived CDR1 and CDR2 are SEHNR and FQNEAQ (reference sequence). The CDR3 runs 13 residues. The V end lost 3 bases, the J end lost 5 bases, and 10 bases lay between the germline ends.

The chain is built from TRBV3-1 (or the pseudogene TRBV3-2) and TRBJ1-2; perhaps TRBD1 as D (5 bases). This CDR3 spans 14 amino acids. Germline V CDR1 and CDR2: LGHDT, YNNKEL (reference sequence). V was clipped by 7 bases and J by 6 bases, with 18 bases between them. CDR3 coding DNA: TGTGCCAGCACCCCCGGGGGTATAATGGATGGCTACACCTTC. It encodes CASTPGGIMDGYTF.

In DNA, the CDR3 is TGTGCCAGCAGCCGGGATAGTGGGAGCTCCTACGAGCAGTACTTC. This gives the protein CASSRDSGSSYEQYF. This chain uses TRBV11-2 with TRBJ2-7, with D tentatively TRBD2 (5 bases). The V end lost 5 bases, the J end lost 0 bases, and 14 bases lay between the germline ends. The germline gives CDR1 SGHAT, CDR2 FQNNGV. This CDR3 has 15 amino acids.

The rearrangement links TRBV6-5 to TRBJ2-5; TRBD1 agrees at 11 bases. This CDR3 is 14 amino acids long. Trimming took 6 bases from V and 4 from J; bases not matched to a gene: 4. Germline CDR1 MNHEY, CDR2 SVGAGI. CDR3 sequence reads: CASRRGTGGETQYF. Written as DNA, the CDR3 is TGTGCCAGCAGACGAGGGACAGGGGGAGAGACCCAGTACTTC.

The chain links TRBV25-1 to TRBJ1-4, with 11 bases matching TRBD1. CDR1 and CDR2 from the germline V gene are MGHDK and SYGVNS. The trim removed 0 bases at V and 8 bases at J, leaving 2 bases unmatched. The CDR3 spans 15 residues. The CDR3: CASSEYWTGGEKLFF. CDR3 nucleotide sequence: TGTGCCAGCAGTGAATATTGGACAGGGGGCGAAAAACTGTTTTTT. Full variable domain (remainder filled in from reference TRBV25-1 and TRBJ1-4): EADIYQTPRYLVIGTGKKITLECSQTMGHDKMYWYQQDPGMELHLIHYSYGVNSTEKGDLSSESTVSRIRTEHFPLTLESARPSHTSQYLCASSEYWTGGEKLFFGSGTQLSVL.

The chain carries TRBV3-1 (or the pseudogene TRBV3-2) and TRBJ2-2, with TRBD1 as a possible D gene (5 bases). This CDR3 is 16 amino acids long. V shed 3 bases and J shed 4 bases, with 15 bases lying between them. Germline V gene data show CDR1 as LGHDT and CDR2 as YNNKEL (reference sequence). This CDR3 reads CASSQVRGSGTGELFF. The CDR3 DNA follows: TGTGCCAGCAGCCAGGTTAGGGGATCGGGCACCGGGGAGCTGTTTTTT.

The CDR3 bases are TGTGCCAGCAGCCGGAGGGAGGGGGGAGTGAACGAGCAGTACTTC. It encodes CASSRREGGVNEQYF. The chain combines TRBV11-3 with TRBJ2-7, with D perhaps matching TRBD2 (7 bases). The CDR3 covers 15 residues. Germline assignment: CDR1 SGHNT and CDR2 YENEEA. V was shortened by 5 bases and J by 5 bases, with 19 bases between the two germline ends. The full variable domain, completed using reference TRBV11-3 and TRBJ2-7, is EAGVVQSPRYKIIEKKQPVAFWCNPISGHNTLYWYLQNLGQGPELLIRYENEEAVDDSQLPKDRFSAERLKGVDSTLKIQPAELGDSAVYLCASSRREGGVNEQYFGPGTRLTVT.

This CDR3 is CASSSRGSWTNYGYTF. The CDR3 DNA reads as TGTGCCAGCAGCTCCCGCGGGAGTTGGACAAACTATGGCTACACCTTC. The rearrangement links TRBV7-6 to TRBJ1-2, with a possible D match to TRBD1 (5 bases). CDR1 SGHVS and CDR2 FNYEAQ come from the germline V gene. The CDR3 sequence is 16 residues long. Trimming removed 4 bases at V and 2 bases at J, with 17 bases between.

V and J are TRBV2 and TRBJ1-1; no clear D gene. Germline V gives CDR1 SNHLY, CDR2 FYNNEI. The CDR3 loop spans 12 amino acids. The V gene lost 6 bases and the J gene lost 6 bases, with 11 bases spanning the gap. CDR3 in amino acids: CASSLILAEAFF. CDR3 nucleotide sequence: TGTGCCAGCAGCCTAATTCTCGCTGAAGCTTTCTTT.

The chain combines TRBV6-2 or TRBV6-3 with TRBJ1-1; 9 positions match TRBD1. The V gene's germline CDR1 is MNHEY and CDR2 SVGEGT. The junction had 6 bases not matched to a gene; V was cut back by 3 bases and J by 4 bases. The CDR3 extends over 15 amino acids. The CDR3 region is CASSYGTGYSTEAFF. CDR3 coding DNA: TGTGCCAGCAGTTATGGGACAGGGTATAGCACTGAAGCTTTCTTT.

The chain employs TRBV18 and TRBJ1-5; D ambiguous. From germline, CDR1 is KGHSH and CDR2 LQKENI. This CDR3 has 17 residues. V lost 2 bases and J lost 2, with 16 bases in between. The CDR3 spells CASSPDQVVLGNQPQHF. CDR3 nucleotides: TGTGCCAGCTCACCAGACCAGGTGGTCTTAGGCAATCAGCCCCAGCATTTT. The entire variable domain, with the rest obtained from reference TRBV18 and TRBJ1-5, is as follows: NAGVMQNPRHLVRRRGQEARLRCSPMKGHSHVYWYRQLPEEGLKFMVYLQKENIIDESGMPKERFSAEFPKEGPSILRIQQVVRGDSAAYFCASSPDQVVLGNQPQHFGDGTRLSIL.

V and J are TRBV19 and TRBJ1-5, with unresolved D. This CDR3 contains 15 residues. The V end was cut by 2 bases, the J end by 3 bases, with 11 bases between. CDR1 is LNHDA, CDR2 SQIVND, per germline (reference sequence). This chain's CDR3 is CASSIPGSHNQPQHF. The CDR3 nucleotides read TGTGCCAGTAGTATACCCGGGAGCCACAATCAGCCCCAGCATTTT.

The CDR3 loop reads CASSQDRGATEAFF. The CDR3 DNA is TGTGCCAGCAGCCAAGACAGGGGCGCCACTGAAGCTTTCTTT. V and J are TRBV3-1 (or the pseudogene TRBV3-2) and TRBJ1-1, with a tentative D call TRBD1 (6 bases). Germline loops: CDR1 LGHDT, CDR2 YNNKEL (reference sequence). Trimming removed 0 bases from V and 4 bases from J, with 9 bases in between. The CDR3 covers 14 residues.

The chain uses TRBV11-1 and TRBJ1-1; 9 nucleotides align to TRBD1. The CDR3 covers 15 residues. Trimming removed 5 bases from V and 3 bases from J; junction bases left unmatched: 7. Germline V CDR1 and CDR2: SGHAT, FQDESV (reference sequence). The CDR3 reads CASSLGQGRDTEAFF. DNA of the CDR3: TGTGCCAGCAGCCTGGGACAGGGACGAGACACTGAAGCTTTCTTT.

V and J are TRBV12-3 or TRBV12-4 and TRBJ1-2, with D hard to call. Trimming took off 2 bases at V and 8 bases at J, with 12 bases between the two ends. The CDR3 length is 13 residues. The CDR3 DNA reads TGTGCCAGCAGTTTACCAGGTTTGGGCGGCTACACCTTC. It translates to CASSLPGLGGYTF.

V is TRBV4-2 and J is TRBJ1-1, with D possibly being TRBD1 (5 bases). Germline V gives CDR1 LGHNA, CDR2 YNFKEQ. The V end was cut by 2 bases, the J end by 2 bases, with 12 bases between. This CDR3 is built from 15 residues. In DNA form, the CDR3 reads TGTGCCAGCAGCCAATCGCGAACAGGAAACACTGAAGCTTTCTTT. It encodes CASSQSRTGNTEAFF.